A single sample gave rise to the 32 T cell receptor beta chains below, sequenced in a study of T cell changes during pregnancy in multiple sclerosis. Sequenced by immunoSEQ multiplex PCR; TCRdb stores in-frame clones only, minus some. The sample includes about 39,000 clones, 90% of them seen just once. Sequencing was performed on CD4+ T cells from peripheral blood mononuclear cells, taken in the first trimester of pregnancy. The receptors shown here come from a female donor in good health, enrolled as a control in a pregnancy study.

V gene TRBV27 combines with J gene TRBJ1-2; D not resolved. This CDR3 has 14 amino acids. Deletions cut 6 bases from V and 8 bases from J, with 19 bases between. The germline V gene has CDR1 MNHEY and CDR2 SMNVEV (reference sequence). The CDR3 loop reads CASRKAGTEGGYTF. The DNA for the CDR3 is TGTGCCAGCAGAAAGGCAGGTACGGAGGGAGGCTACACCTTC.

The chain recombines TRBV16 with TRBJ2-6, with 10 positions matching TRBD1. This CDR3 contains 19 residues. Per germline, CDR1 KGHSY and CDR2 FQNENV. V was clipped by 3 bases and J by 0 bases; unmatched bases: 8. CDR3 loop: CASSHPGGQGISGANVLTF. CDR3 sequence (DNA): TGTGCCAGCAGCCATCCGGGGGGACAGGGGATCTCTGGGGCCAACGTCCTGACTTTC.

V gene TRBV2 combines with J gene TRBJ2-7; 8 bases align to TRBD1. This CDR3 has 12 residues. Per the germline V gene, CDR1 is SNHLY and CDR2 is FYNNEI. V was clipped by 6 bases and J by 6 bases; unmatched bases: 4. DNA for the CDR3: TGTGCCAGCAGCATCAGGGGGCCCGAGCAGTACTTC. Encoded protein: CASSIRGPEQYF.

The CDR3 region is CASSPSTGVYEQYF. The CDR3 coding sequence is TGTGCCAGCTCACCGTCGACAGGGGTCTACGAGCAGTACTTC. This chain connects TRBV18 to TRBJ2-7; 8 nucleotides line up with TRBD1. The CDR3 runs to 14 residues. Germline CDR1 KGHSH, CDR2 LQKENI. V trimming: 3 bases; J trimming: 3 bases; junction bases outside the gene matches: 4.

CDR3 loop: CASSKGKNSGLYDGYTF. The CDR3 DNA is TGTGCCAGCAGCAAAGGGAAGAACTCGGGTTTGTACGATGGCTACACCTTC. V and J are TRBV21-1 and TRBJ1-2. TRBV21-1 is a recognized pseudogene. This CDR3 has 17 residues.

The chain joins TRBV6-1 to TRBJ2-7; 10 bases agree with TRBD1. CDR1 and CDR2 from the germline V gene are MNHNS and SASEGT. V lost 6 bases, J lost 3 bases, and 5 bases stayed unmatched. The CDR3 is made up of 14 amino acids. CDR3 bases: TGTGCCAGCAGACACCGGGACAGGGGCTACGAGCAGTACTTC. Translation: CASRHRDRGYEQYF.

V usage is TRBV14 and J usage is TRBJ1-6; possibly TRBD1 for D (5 bases). Germline CDR1 is SGHDN and CDR2 is FVKESK. The CDR3 covers 14 residues. The germline V and J ends were trimmed by 6 bases and 7 bases, with 13 bases remaining between them. Here the CDR3 reads CASSYNRFNSPLHF. CDR3 in DNA: TGTGCCAGCAGTTATAACAGGTTCAATTCACCCCTCCACTTT.

The rearrangement joins TRBV14 to TRBJ1-1; D call uncertain. The CDR3 contains 13 residues. The ends were cut back, 0 bases at V and 5 bases at J, with 7 bases in the middle. The germline V gene encodes CDR1 SGHDN and CDR2 FVKESK. CDR3 residues: CASSQDEGTEAFF. CDR3 coding DNA: TGTGCCAGCAGCCAAGATGAGGGTACTGAAGCTTTCTTT.

The chain carries TRBV11-3 and TRBJ2-3; maybe TRBD1 (5 bases). V was pared by 2 bases and J by 3 bases, with 6 bases between. CDR1 is SGHNT and CDR2 is YENEEA in the germline V gene. CDR3 length: 13 residues. CDR3 residues: CASSLPGTDTQYF. The CDR3 DNA sequence: TGTGCCAGCAGCTTACCAGGGACAGATACGCAGTATTTT.

The rearrangement joins TRBV14 to TRBJ1-3; TRBD1 agrees at 9 bases. CDR3 length: 15 residues. Germline CDR1 is SGHDN and CDR2 is FVKESK. Trimming took 6 bases from V and 0 from J; bases not matched to a gene: 3. This CDR3 reads CASRDRGTSGNTIYF. The CDR3, as DNA: TGTGCCAGCAGGGACAGGGGAACCTCTGGAAACACCATATATTTT.

The chain recombines TRBV7-2 with TRBJ2-5; 10 positions agree with TRBD1. CDR1 and CDR2 from the germline V gene are SGHTA and FQGNSA. Unmatched junction bases numbered 11, after V lost 5 bases and J lost 2 bases. The CDR3 loop spans 17 amino acids. CDR3 coding DNA: TGTGCCAGCAGCCCTGGGGGTCCGGGACAGGGGCAAGAGACCCAGTACTTC. Encoded protein: CASSPGGPGQGQETQYF.

CDR3: CSVDRQLQETQYF. CDR3 coding DNA: TGCAGCGTCGACCGACAGCTCCAAGAGACCCAGTACTTC. The chain has TRBV29-1 and TRBJ2-5, with D perhaps matching TRBD1 (5 bases). The CDR3 is made up of 13 amino acids. Trimming cost V 6 bases and J 1 base, with 12 bases left between them. The V gene's germline CDR1 is SQVTM and CDR2 ANQGSEA. The whole variable domain, filled in from reference TRBV29-1 and TRBJ2-5, reads SAVISQKPSRDICQRGTSLTIQCQVDSQVTMMFWYRQQPGQSLTLIATANQGSEATYESGFVIDKFPISRPNLTFSTLTVSNMSPEDSSIYLCSVDRQLQETQYFGPGTRLLVL.

This rearrangement joins TRBV30 to TRBJ1-2, with a possible D match to TRBD1 (5 bases). The CDR3 is made up of 12 amino acids. Germline V gene data show CDR1 as GTSNPN and CDR2 as SVGIG (reference sequence). V lost 1 base to trimming and J lost 7 bases, with 10 bases between them. The CDR3 loop reads CAWSDSGGGYTF. The CDR3 nucleotides are TGTGCCTGGAGTGACAGCGGGGGTGGCTACACCTTC.

The chain is built from TRBV19 and TRBJ2-3; D is undetermined. Trimming removed 4 bases at V and 4 bases at J, with 9 bases between. Germline assignment: CDR1 LNHDA and CDR2 SQIVND (reference sequence). There are 13 residues in the CDR3. The CDR3 protein is CASSTSWADTQYF. The CDR3 coding sequence is TGTGCCAGTAGTACTAGTTGGGCAGATACGCAGTATTTT.

CDR3 region: CASSPTSSPGNTIYF. CDR3 nucleotide sequence: TGTGCCAGCAGCCCTACAAGTAGCCCTGGAAACACCATATATTTT. The chain has TRBV6-6 and TRBJ1-3; no firm D call. CDR1 and CDR2 from the germline V gene are MNHNY and SVGAGI (reference sequence). The CDR3 is made up of 15 amino acids. Trimming stripped 6 bases from V and 2 bases from J, with 14 bases between.

This chain joins TRBV28 and TRBJ2-1; the match to TRBD2 covers 7 bases. Trimming took 7 bases from V and 5 from J; bases not matched to a gene: 5. This CDR3 comprises 13 residues. Germline V gives CDR1 MDHEN, CDR2 SYDVKM. CDR3 region: CASTGGKNNEQFF. The DNA of the CDR3 is TGTGCCAGCACCGGGGGGAAGAACAATGAGCAGTTCTTC.

In this sample, this clone turned up a few times. V is TRBV19 and J is TRBJ1-4, with 9 bases lining up with TRBD1. The CDR3 has 15 amino acids. Per germline, CDR1 LNHDA and CDR2 SQIVND (reference sequence). Trimming took 4 bases from V and 4 from J; bases not matched to a gene: 4. CDR3 region: CASSTTGGDNEKLFF. CDR3 nucleotides: TGTGCCAGTAGTACGACAGGGGGAGATAATGAAAAACTGTTTTTT.

The chain has TRBV30 and TRBJ1-1, with D perhaps TRBD1 (5 bases). Germline V gives CDR1 GTSNPN, CDR2 SVGIG (reference sequence). Trimming left V 3 bases short and J 1 base short, with 12 bases between. The CDR3 runs to 14 residues. The CDR3 sequence: CAWRRRGTNTEAFF. The CDR3 coding sequence is TGTGCCTGGAGGCGGCGGGGGACGAACACTGAAGCTTTCTTT.

The gene calls are TRBV19 and TRBJ2-7, with D perhaps TRBD1 (6 bases). With 6 bases removed from V and 6 bases from J, the gap between germline ends came to 18 bases. The germline CDR1 and CDR2 sequences are LNHDA and SQIVND (reference sequence). CDR3 length: 14 amino acids. The CDR3 here is CASRPGETGGEQYF. The CDR3 DNA follows: TGTGCCAGTAGACCAGGGGAAACTGGCGGCGAGCAGTACTTC.

The chain recombines TRBV19 with TRBJ2-2; D is unresolved. This CDR3 comprises 15 residues. The V gene lost 0 bases and the J gene lost 2 bases, with 7 bases spanning the gap. Germline assignment: CDR1 LNHDA and CDR2 SQIVND (reference sequence). The CDR3 sequence is CASSIDLLNTGELFF. CDR3 coding DNA: TGTGCCAGTAGTATAGATCTACTCAACACCGGGGAGCTGTTTTTT.

This clone was seen only once. This chain joins TRBV10-3 and TRBJ2-7, with 7 bases matching TRBD1. Germline V gene lookup returns CDR1 ENHRY and CDR2 SYGVKD. The V and J ends lost 2 bases and 6 bases, in that order; junction bases with no gene match: 10. The CDR3 length is 15 residues. This chain's CDR3 is CAISEEQGNRAEQYF. The CDR3, as DNA: TGTGCCATCAGTGAGGAACAGGGGAATCGAGCCGAGCAGTACTTC.

The chain has TRBV14 and TRBJ1-5; no clear D gene. Looked up from germline, CDR1 is SGHDN and CDR2 is FVKESK. V lost 4 bases and J lost 0, with 4 bases in between. This CDR3 spans 13 amino acids. The CDR3 DNA is TGTGCCAGCAGCCGCTATAGCAATCAGCCCCAGCATTTT. Encoded protein: CASSRYSNQPQHF.

V is TRBV7-2 and J is TRBJ1-5; D is ambiguous. Germline values: CDR1 SGHTA, CDR2 FQGNSA. This CDR3 is 14 amino acids long. V dropped 2 bases and J dropped 5 bases, with 10 bases sitting between them. This CDR3 is CASSLFSGDQPQHF. CDR3 nucleotides: TGTGCCAGCAGCTTATTTTCCGGGGATCAGCCCCAGCATTTT.

This chain uses TRBV5-6 with TRBJ1-4, with D possibly matching TRBD1 (5 bases). CDR1 is SGHDT, CDR2 YYEEEE, per germline. The CDR3 loop spans 17 amino acids. V was shortened by 0 bases and J by 9 bases, with 21 bases between the two germline ends. The CDR3 sequence is CASSLVAGRGALKKLFF. DNA of the CDR3: TGTGCCAGCAGCTTGGTCGCGGGAAGGGGCGCGTTAAAAAAACTGTTTTTT. Looking up the rest from reference TRBV5-6 and TRBJ1-4 gives the full variable domain: DAGVTQSPTHLIKTRGQQVTLRCSPKSGHDTVSWYQQALGQGPQFIFQYYEEEERQRGNFPDRFSGHQFPNYSSELNVNALLLGDSALYLCASSLVAGRGALKKLFFGSGTQLSVL.

Worth noting for this clone: A junction boundary mismatches the germline segment, possibly from a read error. The chain couples TRBV7-7 to TRBJ2-2; no definite D call. CDR1 SSHAT and CDR2 FNYEAQ come from the germline V gene (reference sequence). The CDR3 sequence is 14 residues long. The CDR3 loop is CASSFSRNTGELFF. CDR3 DNA: TGTGCTAGCAGCTTTAGCAGGAACACCGGGGAGCTGTTTTTT.

This clone was observed a single time. The V gene is TRBV7-6, the J gene TRBJ2-1; 11 bases match TRBD2. This CDR3 spans 19 amino acids. Germline CDR1 SGHVS, CDR2 FNYEAQ. After removal of 1 base from V and 7 bases from J, the junction contained 15 bases not matched to a gene. The CDR3 DNA reads as TGTGCCAGCAGCTTAGGCATGGGTAGCGGGGGGGCCTTGTCAAATGAGCAGTTCTTC. The encoded protein is CASSLGMGSGGALSNEQFF.

The V and J genes are TRBV7-2 and TRBJ1-6, with a tentative D call TRBD1 (6 bases). Germline-derived CDR1 and CDR2 are SGHTA and FQGNSA. The V and J ends lost 3 bases and 8 bases respectively, with 8 bases between them. The CDR3 is made up of 13 amino acids. The CDR3 spells CASSLQGYSPLHF. The CDR3 DNA sequence: TGTGCCAGCAGCTTGCAGGGGTATTCACCCCTCCACTTT.

The chain is built from TRBV19 and TRBJ1-4; unclear D gene. The CDR3 extends over 17 amino acids. V gave up 6 bases and J gave up 4 bases, with 21 bases separating them. Germline lookup yields CDR1 LNHDA and CDR2 SQIVND (reference sequence). CDR3 DNA: TGTGCCAGTAGCGGCGGAACATCCAAGGAGTATAATGAAAAACTGTTTTTT. Protein: CASSGGTSKEYNEKLFF.

V is TRBV5-1 and J is TRBJ2-3; TRBD2 agrees at 10 bases. CDR3 size: 14 residues. After removal of 7 bases from V and 6 bases from J, the junction contained 8 bases not matched to a gene. The germline gives CDR1 SGHRS, CDR2 YFSETQ. CDR3 nucleotide sequence: TGCGCCAGCGACGTAGCGGGGGGCGGGGATACGCAGTATTTT. This sequence encodes CASDVAGGGDTQYF. Full variable domain (rest looked up from reference TRBV5-1 and TRBJ2-3): KAGVTQTPRYLIKTRGQQVTLSCSPISGHRSVSWYQQTPGQGLQFLFEYFSETQRNKGNFPGRFSGRQFSNSRSEMNVSTLELGDSALYLCASDVAGGGDTQYFGPGTRLTVL.

This clone appeared once. The rearrangement joins TRBV28 to TRBJ2-7, with a possible D match to TRBD2 (6 bases). Trimming stripped 9 bases from V and 0 bases from J, with 15 bases between. The germline CDR1 and CDR2 sequences are MDHEN and SYDVKM. This CDR3 is 14 amino acids long. The CDR3 coding sequence is TGTGCCAGTCGCGGGTTTAGCGGCTCCTACGAGCAGTACTTC. Translation: CASRGFSGSYEQYF.

The gene calls are TRBV6-1 and TRBJ1-2; D not resolved. Germline V CDR1 and CDR2: MNHNS, SASEGT. The CDR3 totals 15 residues. Trimming left V 3 bases short and J 2 bases short, with 13 bases between. CDR3 sequence: CASSELWAPNYGYTF. CDR3 DNA: TGTGCCAGCAGTGAGTTGTGGGCTCCCAACTATGGCTACACCTTC.

The DNA of the CDR3 is TGTGCCAGCAGCCCAACAGGGGGCAGGAGTTCACCCCTCCACTTT. Translating gives CASSPTGGRSSPLHF. The chain combines TRBV7-3 with TRBJ1-6; 9 nucleotides line up with TRBD1. Germline values: CDR1 SGHTA, CDR2 FQGTGA. The CDR3 length is 15 residues. V shed 5 bases and J 9 bases; nucleotides not matched to a gene: 8.